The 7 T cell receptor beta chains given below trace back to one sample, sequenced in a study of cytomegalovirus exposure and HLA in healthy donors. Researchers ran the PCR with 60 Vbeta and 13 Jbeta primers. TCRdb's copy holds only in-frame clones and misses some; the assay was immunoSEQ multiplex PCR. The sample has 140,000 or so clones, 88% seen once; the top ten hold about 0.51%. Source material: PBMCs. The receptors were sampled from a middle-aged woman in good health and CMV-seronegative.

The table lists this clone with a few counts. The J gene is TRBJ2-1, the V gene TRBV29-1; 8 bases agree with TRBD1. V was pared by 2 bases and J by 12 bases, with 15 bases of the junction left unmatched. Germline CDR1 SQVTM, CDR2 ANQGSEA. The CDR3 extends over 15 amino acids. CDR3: CSVELPGQAFLTQFF. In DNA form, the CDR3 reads TGCAGCGTTGAATTACCGGGACAGGCCTTCCTAACGCAGTTCTTC.

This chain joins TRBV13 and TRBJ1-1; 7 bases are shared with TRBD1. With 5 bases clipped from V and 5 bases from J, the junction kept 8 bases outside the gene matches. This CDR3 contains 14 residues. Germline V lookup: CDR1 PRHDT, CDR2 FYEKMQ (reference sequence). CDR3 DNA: TGTGCCAGCAGCGTAAGAAGGGGGCAAACTGAAGCTTTCTTT. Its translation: CASSVRRGQTEAFF.

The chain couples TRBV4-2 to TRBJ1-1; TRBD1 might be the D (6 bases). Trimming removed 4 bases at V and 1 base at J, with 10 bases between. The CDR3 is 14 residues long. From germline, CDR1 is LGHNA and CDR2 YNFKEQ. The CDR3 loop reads CASSRDRPNTEAFF. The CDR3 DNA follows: TGTGCCAGCAGCCGAGACAGGCCGAACACTGAAGCTTTCTTT.

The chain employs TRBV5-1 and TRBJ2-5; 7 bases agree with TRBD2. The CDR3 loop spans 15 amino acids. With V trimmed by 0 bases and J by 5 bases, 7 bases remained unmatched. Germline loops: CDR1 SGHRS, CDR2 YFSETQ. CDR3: CASSLDAGVMETQYF. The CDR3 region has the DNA TGCGCCAGCAGCTTGGATGCGGGAGTTATGGAGACCCAGTACTTC.

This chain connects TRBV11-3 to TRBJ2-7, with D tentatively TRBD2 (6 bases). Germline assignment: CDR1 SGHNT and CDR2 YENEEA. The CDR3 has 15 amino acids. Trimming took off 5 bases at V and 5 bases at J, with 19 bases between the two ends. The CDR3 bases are TGTGCCAGCAGCAAGGCCCCCGGAGGGGTCCACGAGCAGTACTTC. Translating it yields CASSKAPGGVHEQYF.

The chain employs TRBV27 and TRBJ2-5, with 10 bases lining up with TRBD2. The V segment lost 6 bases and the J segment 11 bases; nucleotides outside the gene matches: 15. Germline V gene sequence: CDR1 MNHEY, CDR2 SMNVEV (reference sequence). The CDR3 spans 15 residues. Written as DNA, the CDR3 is TGTGCCAGCAGACCCCTAGCGGGAGTCGATGGAGAGCAGTACTTC. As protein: CASRPLAGVDGEQYF.

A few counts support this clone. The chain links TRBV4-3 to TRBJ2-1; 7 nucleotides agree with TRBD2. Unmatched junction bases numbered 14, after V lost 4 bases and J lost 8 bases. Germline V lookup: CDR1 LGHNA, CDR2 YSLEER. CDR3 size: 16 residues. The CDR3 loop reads CASSRRKGGPLDEQFF. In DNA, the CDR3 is TGCGCCAGCAGCCGTAGGAAGGGAGGGCCGCTCGATGAGCAGTTCTTC.